This TCR beta chain was sequenced for a study of response to subunit inactivated influenza vaccine. Notes on the study in general: The study's authors posited that every seasonal influenza vaccination enlists few new T cells.

As regards this clonotype: The antigen remains undetermined.

TCRdb recomputed calls from the RT-PCR reads with MiXCR, one row per CDR3 protein. The sample lists hundreds of thousands of distinct CDR3 sequences, approximately 15% occurring once. The CDR3 extends over 15 amino acids. After removal of 0 bases from V and 1 base from J, the junction contained 3 bases not matched to a gene. Germline V gene lookup returns CDR1 SGHRS and CDR2 YFSETQ. This chain connects TRBV5-1 to TRBJ2-5; 7 bases agree with TRBD2. The sample consisted of PBMCs from blood, taken about 13 days after vaccination. The receptor's source is a man aged 45-65 years who received an inactivated influenza vaccine. This CDR3 is CASSLAPSGQETQYF. The CDR3 DNA follows: TGCGCCAGCAGCTTGGCCCCTAGCGGCCAAGAGACCCAGTACTTC.